This T cell receptor beta chain was sequenced during a study of blood T cells in healthy people across ages. The CDR3 covers 14 residues. The V gene's germline CDR1 is LNHNV and CDR2 YYDKDF (reference sequence). Trimming took 9 bases from V and 3 from J; bases not matched to a gene: 8. Together with a sample-barcoded 5' primer, a J-beta primer mix was included in a second PCR lasting roughly 6 to 12 cycles. TCRdb reanalysed the 5' RACE reads using MiXCR and keeps one entry per CDR3 protein. The sample has approximately 760,000 distinct CDR3 sequences, roughly 25% seen once; the top ten hold 9.4%. The sample was also linked to a second study, of T cells of mothers and their children.

Sequencing was performed on blood. This TCR came from a boy between 10 and 17 years old in good health. The J gene is TRBJ2-1, the V gene TRBV15, with TRBD2 identical over 7 bases. The CDR3, as DNA: TGTGCCACTTCGCGGGAGCCGGACTACAATGAGCAGTTCTTC. Protein product: CATSREPDYNEQFF.